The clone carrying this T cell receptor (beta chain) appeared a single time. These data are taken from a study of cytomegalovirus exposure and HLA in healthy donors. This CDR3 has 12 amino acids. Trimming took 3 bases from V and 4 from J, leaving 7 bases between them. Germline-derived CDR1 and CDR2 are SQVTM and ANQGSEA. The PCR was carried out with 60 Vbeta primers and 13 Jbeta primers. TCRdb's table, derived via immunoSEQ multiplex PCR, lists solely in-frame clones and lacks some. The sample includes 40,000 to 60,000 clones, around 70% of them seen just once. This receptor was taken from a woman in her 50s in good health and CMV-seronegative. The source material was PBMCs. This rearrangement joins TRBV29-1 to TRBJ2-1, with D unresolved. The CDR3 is CSVEALYNEQFF. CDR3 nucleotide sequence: TGCAGCGTTGAGGCCCTGTACAATGAGCAGTTCTTC.